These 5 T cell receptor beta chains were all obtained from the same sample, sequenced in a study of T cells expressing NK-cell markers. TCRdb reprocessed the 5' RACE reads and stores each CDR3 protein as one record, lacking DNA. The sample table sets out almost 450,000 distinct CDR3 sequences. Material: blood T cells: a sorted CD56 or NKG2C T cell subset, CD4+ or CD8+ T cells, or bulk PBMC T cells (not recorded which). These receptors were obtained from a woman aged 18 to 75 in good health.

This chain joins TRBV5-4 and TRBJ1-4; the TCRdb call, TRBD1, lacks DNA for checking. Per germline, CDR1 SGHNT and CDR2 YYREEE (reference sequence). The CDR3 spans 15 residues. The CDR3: CASSSVRGHGEKLFF.

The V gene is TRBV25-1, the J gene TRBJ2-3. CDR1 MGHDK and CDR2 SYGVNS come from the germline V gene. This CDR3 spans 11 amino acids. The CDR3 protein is CASSAADTQYF.

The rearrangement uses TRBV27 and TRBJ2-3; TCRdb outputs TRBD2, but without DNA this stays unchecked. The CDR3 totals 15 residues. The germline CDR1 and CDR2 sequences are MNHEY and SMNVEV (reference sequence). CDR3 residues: CASSLTGRASDTQYF.

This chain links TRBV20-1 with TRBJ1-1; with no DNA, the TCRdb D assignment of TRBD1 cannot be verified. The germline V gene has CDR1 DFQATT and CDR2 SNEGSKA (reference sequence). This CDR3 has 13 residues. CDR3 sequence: CSARPGQGTEAFF.

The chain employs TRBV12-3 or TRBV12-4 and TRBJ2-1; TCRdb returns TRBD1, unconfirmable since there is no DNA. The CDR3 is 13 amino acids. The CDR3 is CASTKDTYNEQFF.